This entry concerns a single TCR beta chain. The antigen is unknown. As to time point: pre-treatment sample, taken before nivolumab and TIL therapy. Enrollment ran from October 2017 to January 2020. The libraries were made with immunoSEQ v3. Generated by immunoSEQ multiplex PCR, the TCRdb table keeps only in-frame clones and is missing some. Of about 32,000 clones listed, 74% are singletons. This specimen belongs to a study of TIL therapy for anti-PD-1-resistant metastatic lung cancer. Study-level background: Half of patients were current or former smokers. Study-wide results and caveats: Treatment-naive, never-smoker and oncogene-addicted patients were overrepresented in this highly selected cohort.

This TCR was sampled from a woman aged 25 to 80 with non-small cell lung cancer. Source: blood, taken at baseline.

The chain's CDR3 is CASSLISGANVLTF. The CDR3 nucleotides are TGTGCCAGCAGCTTGATCTCTGGGGCCAACGTCCTGACTTTC. The chain combines TRBV5-4 with TRBJ2-6; no firm D call. The CDR3 consists of 14 residues. V gave up 1 base and J gave up 0 bases, with 2 bases separating them. Germline lookup yields CDR1 SGHNT and CDR2 YYREEE (reference sequence).